This T cell receptor (beta chain) came from a study of cytomegalovirus exposure and HLA in healthy donors. The PCR contained 60 Vbeta and 13 Jbeta primers. Data came from immunoSEQ multiplex PCR; TCRdb stores just in-frame clones and leaves some out. The table has under 200,000 clones, over 70% seen once; the top ten hold about 3.1%. V lost 5 bases to trimming and J lost 9 bases; unmatched junction nucleotides: 13. Germline CDR1 and CDR2: SGHVS and FNYEAQ. This CDR3 has 16 amino acids. Nominally healthy donors were sampled, though unrecorded immune exposures were likely. This chain connects TRBV7-6 to TRBJ2-1, with TRBD2 matching 10 bases. What was sequenced was PBMCs. The sequence derives from a woman aged 45-65 years in good health and CMV-seropositive. Here the CDR3 DNA reads TGTGCCAGCAGCCGACTAGCGGGCCTCAAGGGGGGTGAGCAGTTCTTC. Encoded protein: CASSRLAGLKGGEQFF.